The entry below describes one TCR beta chain. Original data processing: The authors estimated nucleated cell counts from reference gene primer amplification. Repertoires were generated with immunoSEQ multiplex PCR, while TCRdb's copy carries only in-frame clones and drops some. V, J and clone size are taken as reported in that table, and D and trimming were inferred from the DNA itself. The profile covers 100,000 to 120,000 clones, with approximately 81% appearing a single time and approximately 13% taken by the ten largest. The entry originates in a study of blood T cell repertoires in COVID-19. Study-level background: Sites across the United States, Italy and Spain contributed samples from acute and convalescent COVID-19. Sources were T cells, B-cell-depleted T cells, or PBMCs; the material itself was cDNA or gDNA.

Germline V gives CDR1 SEHNR, CDR2 FQNEAQ (reference sequence). J lost 4 bases, V lost 3 bases, and 1 base had no gene match. This CDR3 region has 13 residues. The V call is TRBV7-9, the J call TRBJ1-2; TRBD1 matches 8 bases. The sample comprised peripheral blood. This clonotype was obtained from a human donor in a cohort sampled during active COVID-19. CDR3 residues: CASSLDRVYGYTF. The DNA of the CDR3 is TGTGCCAGCAGCTTGGACAGGGTCTATGGCTACACCTTC.